The TCR beta chain under discussion was sequenced for a study of blood T cell repertoires in COVID-19. About the research overall: Collection of acute and convalescent COVID-19 samples took place in the United States, Italy and Spain. In each case, the material was cDNA or gDNA derived from T cells, B-cell-depleted T cells, or PBMCs.

The J segment lost 5 bases and the V segment lost 4 bases, leaving 8 bases of the junction unmatched. The CDR3 extends over 15 amino acids. The V gene's germline CDR1 is LGHDT and CDR2 YNNKEL (reference sequence). Original analysis: Researchers report that nucleated cell counts were estimated from reference gene primer amplification. The repertoire was sequenced with immunoSEQ multiplex PCR; TCRdb's copy has only in-frame clones and lacks some. V and J calls and clone size are given by that table; D and trimming were obtained from the DNA. Here the sample spans nearly 250,000 clones, roughly 82% being singletons. Recruitment covered roughly 24 US areas and drew participants whose ages spanned 18 to 89 years.

The chain has TRBV3-1 (or the pseudogene TRBV3-2) and TRBJ1-2; the match to TRBD1 covers 9 bases. The sequencing sample was made of PBMCs or T cells enriched from blood (not recorded which). The receptor was isolated from a woman aged 45-60 years who had recovered from COVID-19. For the CDR3, the DNA is TGTGCCAGCAGCCCAGACAGGGGGGTAGGTTATGGCTACACCTTC. It is translated as CASSPDRGVGYGYTF.